What follows describes a single T cell receptor beta chain. In the original processing: By means of reference gene primer amplification, nucleated cell counts were estimated. This table comes from immunoSEQ multiplex PCR, and its TCRdb copy is limited to in-frame clones, with some not included. For V, J and clone size, that table is used; D and trimming come from the DNA. The sample holds hundreds of thousands of clones, around 84% seen once. With V trimmed by 2 bases and J by 2 bases, 6 bases remained unmatched. The CDR3 runs to 18 residues. CDR1 is SGHRS, CDR2 YFSETQ, per germline. These data are taken from a study of blood T cell repertoires in COVID-19. Study-level background: Acute-phase and convalescent COVID-19 samples originated in the United States, Italy and Spain. The cDNA or gDNA used as material had been derived from T cells, B-cell-depleted T cells, or PBMCs.

The clonotype comes from a man between 45 and 60 years old with acute or convalescent COVID-19. The J gene is TRBJ2-1, the V gene TRBV5-1; TRBD2 agrees at 14 bases. Specimen: peripheral blood. CDR3 protein: CASSFLTSGGAPYNEQFF. CDR3 sequence (DNA): TGCGCCAGCAGCTTTTTGACTAGCGGGGGGGCCCCCTACAATGAGCAGTTCTTC.